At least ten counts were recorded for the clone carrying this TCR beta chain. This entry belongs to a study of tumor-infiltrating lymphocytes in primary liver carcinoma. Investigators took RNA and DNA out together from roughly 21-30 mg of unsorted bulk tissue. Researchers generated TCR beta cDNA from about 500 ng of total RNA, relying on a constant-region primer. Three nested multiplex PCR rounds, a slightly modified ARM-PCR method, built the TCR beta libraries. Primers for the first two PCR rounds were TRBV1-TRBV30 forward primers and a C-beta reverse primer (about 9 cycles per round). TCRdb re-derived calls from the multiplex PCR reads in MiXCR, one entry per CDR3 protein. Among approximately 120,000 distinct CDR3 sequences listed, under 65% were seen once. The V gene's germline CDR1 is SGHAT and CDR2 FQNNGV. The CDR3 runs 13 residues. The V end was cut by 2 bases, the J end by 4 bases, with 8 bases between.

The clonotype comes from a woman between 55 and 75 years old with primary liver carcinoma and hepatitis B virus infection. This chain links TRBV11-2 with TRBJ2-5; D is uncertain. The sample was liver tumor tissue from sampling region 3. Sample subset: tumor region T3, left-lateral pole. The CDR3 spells CASSLRAGETQYF. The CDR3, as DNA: TGTGCCAGCAGCTTAAGGGCAGGAGAGACCCAGTACTTC.